This T cell receptor (beta chain) is from a study of CD8 T cells in Susac syndrome. Overall study results and limits: The study acknowledged a relatively small number of individuals in its TCR sequencing and HLA analysis. The CD4+ T cell repertoire of patients with Susac syndrome showed no detectable clonal expansion.

TCR beta sequencing covered blood CD8+ and CD4+ T cells. Germline CDR1 is SQVTM and CDR2 is ANQGSEA. The CDR3 spans 14 residues. V dropped 4 bases and J dropped 9; count of bases not matched to a gene: 8. The count of this clonotype is one. The antigen remains undetermined. The authors reverse transcribed roughly 0.5 to 1 ug RNA with random hexamers. Across 54 Vbeta and 13 Jbeta, immunoSEQ multiplex PCR amplified TCR beta CDR3. TCRdb passed the immunoSEQ multiplex PCR reads through MiXCR, listing each CDR3 protein once. There are about 150,000 distinct CDR3 sequences in the sample; 85% to 95% occur only once, and approximately 0.17% lies in the top ten.

The sequenced sample consisted of CD4+ T cells from PBMCs. V is TRBV29-1 and J is TRBJ2-3; TRBD2 matches 12 bases. This sequence was found in a human donor with Susac syndrome. CDR3 DNA: TGCAGCGTTGGGGCTAGCGGGGGGGCGTGGACGCAGTATTTT. Protein product: CSVGASGGAWTQYF.